This T cell receptor beta chain was found in a study of blood T cell repertoires in COVID-19. Study details: Sources were T cells, B-cell-depleted T cells, or PBMCs; the material itself was cDNA or gDNA.

In the source study's methods: By means of reference gene primer amplification, nucleated cell counts were estimated. Clones were sequenced by immunoSEQ multiplex PCR, and TCRdb holds only the in-frame ones, with some missing. V, J and clone size are those of that table, while D and trimming were read from the DNA. Of around 250,000 clones in the sample, about 84% were seen once. The TCR sequence derives from a woman between 50 and 59 years old who had recovered from COVID-19. The specimen sequenced was PBMCs or T cells enriched from blood (not recorded which).

The CDR3 protein is CASRGWGQGAYEQYF. CDR3 nucleotide sequence: TGTGCCAGCAGGGGGTGGGGACAGGGGGCTTACGAGCAGTACTTC. The chain joins TRBV28 to TRBJ2-7, with TRBD1 matching 12 bases. Germline assignment: CDR1 MDHEN and CDR2 SYDVKM. V shed 6 bases and J 4 bases; nucleotides not matched to a gene: 7. The CDR3 is made up of 15 amino acids.